These T cell receptor beta chains were read from a single sample in a study of T-cell memory formation after mild COVID-19. Each CDR3 protein gets one entry after TCRdb re-called the 5' RACE reads with MiXCR. This sample has under 150,000 distinct CDR3 sequences, with 15% to 20% found just once. Sequencing was performed on PBMCs or a T cell subset sorted from them (not recorded which). These TCRs come from an adult woman who had mild COVID-19 (a few samples of this study predate the infection). Cell type and time point are not known. Each CDR3 is given with its conserved first and last residue. D genes are given only for firm matches. Expanded clones get a size class; other rows say once, few or many, or leave the size out.

cdr3_aa cdr3_nt d_call v_call clone_size j_call
CAWSVELSGPGTGELFF TGTGCCTGGAGTGTAGAGCTTAGCGGGCCGGGGACCGGGGAGCTGTTTTTT TRBD2 TRBV30 few TRBJ2-2
CASSEGRDRATDTQYF TGCGCCAGCAGCGAAGGCCGGGACAGGGCCACAGATACGCAGTATTTT TRBD1 TRBV5-1 - TRBJ2-3
CASSVGQKNSPLHF TGTGCCAGCAGCGTGGGACAGAAAAATTCACCCCTCCACTTT TRBD1 TRBV7-9 - TRBJ1-6
CASSPLRDKNTGELFF TGTGCCAGCAGTCCCCTGAGAGACAAGAACACCGGGGAGCTGTTTTTT - TRBV12-3/TRBV12-4 few TRBJ2-2
CASSHWTSGVDTQYF TGCGCCAGCAGCCATTGGACTAGCGGGGTTGATACGCAGTATTTT TRBD2 TRBV4-1 - TRBJ2-3
CASSPDSGWGNEQFF TGTGCCAGCAGCCCCGACTCTGGGTGGGGCAATGAGCAGTTCTTC - TRBV28 few TRBJ2-1
CASNLGFQAAGKTEAFF TGTGCCAGCAACTTGGGCTTTCAGGCTGCAGGGAAAACTGAAGCTTTCTTT - TRBV5-5 - TRBJ1-1
CASSVGKGGFEQFF TGTGCCAGCAGCGTAGGTAAGGGGGGATTTGAGCAGTTCTTC - TRBV9 - TRBJ2-1
CASSIRGYEQYF TGTGCCAGTAGTATCCGCGGCTACGAGCAGTACTTC - TRBV19 - TRBJ2-7
CATSRDLGGAVYGYTF TGTGCCACCAGCAGAGATCTAGGGGGCGCTGTCTATGGCTACACCTTC TRBD1 TRBV15 - TRBJ1-2
CATSDQGLAGVLGSTDTQYF TGTGCCACCAGTGACCAAGGACTAGCGGGAGTTTTGGGGAGCACAGATACGCAGTATTTT TRBD2 TRBV24-1 - TRBJ2-3
CASSQDAELMNTEAFF TGTGCCAGCAGCCAAGATGCAGAACTAATGAACACTGAAGCTTTCTTT - TRBV3-1 - TRBJ1-1
CATSDPSVAGTYNEQFF TGTGCCACCAGTGATCCTTCCGTAGCGGGGACTTACAATGAGCAGTTCTTC TRBD2 TRBV24-1 - TRBJ2-1
CASSQVGQGGWEYGYTF TGCGCCAGCAGCCAAGTGGGGCAGGGTGGTTGGGAGTATGGCTACACCTTC - TRBV4-1 - TRBJ1-2